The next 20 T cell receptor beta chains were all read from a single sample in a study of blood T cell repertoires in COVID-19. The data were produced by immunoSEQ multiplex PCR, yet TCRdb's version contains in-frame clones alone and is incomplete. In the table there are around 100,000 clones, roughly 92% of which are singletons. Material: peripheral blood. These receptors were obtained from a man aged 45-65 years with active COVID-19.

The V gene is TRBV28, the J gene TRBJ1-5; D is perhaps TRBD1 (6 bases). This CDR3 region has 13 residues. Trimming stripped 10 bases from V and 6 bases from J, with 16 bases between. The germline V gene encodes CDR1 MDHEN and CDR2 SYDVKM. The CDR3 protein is CATVEQGAQPQHF. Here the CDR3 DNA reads TGTGCCACCGTGGAACAGGGCGCTCAGCCCCAGCATTTT.

The CDR3 bases are TGTGCCAGCAGTGAAGCGCTTATAGCGGGAGGTCTTAAGCCGTTCTTC. This sequence encodes CASSEALIAGGLKPFF. The chain uses TRBV2 and TRBJ2-1, with TRBD2 identical over 10 bases. J was trimmed by 15 bases and V by 0 bases; bases with no gene match: 14. Looked up from germline, CDR1 is SNHLY and CDR2 is FYNNEI. This CDR3 spans 16 amino acids.

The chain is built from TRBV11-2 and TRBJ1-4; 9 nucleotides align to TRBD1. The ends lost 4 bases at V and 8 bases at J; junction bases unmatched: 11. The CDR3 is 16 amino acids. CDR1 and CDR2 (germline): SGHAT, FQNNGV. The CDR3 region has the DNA TGTGCCAGCAGCTCAATATCGGGACAGGGTTGGGAAAAACTGTTTTTT. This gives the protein CASSSISGQGWEKLFF.

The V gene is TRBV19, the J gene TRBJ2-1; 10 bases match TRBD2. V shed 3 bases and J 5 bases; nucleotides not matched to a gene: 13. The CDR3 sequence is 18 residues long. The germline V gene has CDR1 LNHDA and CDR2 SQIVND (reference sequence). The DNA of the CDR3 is TGTGCCAGTAGTATTGATGCTAGCGGGAGAATTTTCGACAATGAGCAGTTCTTC. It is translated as CASSIDASGRIFDNEQFF.

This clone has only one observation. DNA of the CDR3: TGCGCCAGCAGCCCGATGGGGACAGCCGGCACAGATACGCAGTATTTT. This encodes CASSPMGTAGTDTQYF. The chain employs TRBV5-1 and TRBJ2-3; 7 nucleotides agree with TRBD1. The length of the CDR3 is 16 residues. With V trimmed by 4 bases and J by 1 base, 9 bases remained unmatched. The germline CDR1 and CDR2 sequences are SGHRS and YFSETQ.

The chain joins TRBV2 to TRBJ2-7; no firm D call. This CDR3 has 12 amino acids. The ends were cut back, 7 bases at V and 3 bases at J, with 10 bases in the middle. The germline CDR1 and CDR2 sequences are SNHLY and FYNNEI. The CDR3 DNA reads TGTGCCAGCAAACCCTCAGGCTACGAGCAGTACTTC. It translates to CASKPSGYEQYF.

Here the CDR3 reads CASSLGGGPQNIQYF. Here the CDR3 DNA reads TGTGCCAGCAGCTTGGGGGGGGGCCCCCAAAACATTCAGTACTTC. This chain uses TRBV9 with TRBJ2-4, with D maybe TRBD2 (7 bases). This CDR3 contains 15 residues. Trimming removed 4 bases from V and 5 bases from J, with 16 bases in between. Germline-derived CDR1 and CDR2 are SGDLS and YYNGEE.

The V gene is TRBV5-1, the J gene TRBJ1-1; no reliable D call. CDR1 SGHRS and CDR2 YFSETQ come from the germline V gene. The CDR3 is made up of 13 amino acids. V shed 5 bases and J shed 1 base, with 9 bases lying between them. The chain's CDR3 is CASRLSGNTEAFF. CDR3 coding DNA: TGCGCCAGCAGGTTGTCGGGGAACACTGAAGCTTTCTTT.

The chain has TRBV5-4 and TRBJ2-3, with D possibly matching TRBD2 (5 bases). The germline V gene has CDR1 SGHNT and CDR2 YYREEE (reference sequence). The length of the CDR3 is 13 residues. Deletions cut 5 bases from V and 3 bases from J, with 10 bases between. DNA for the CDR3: TGTGCCAGCAGTCCTACGGGGACAGATACGCAGTATTTT. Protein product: CASSPTGTDTQYF.

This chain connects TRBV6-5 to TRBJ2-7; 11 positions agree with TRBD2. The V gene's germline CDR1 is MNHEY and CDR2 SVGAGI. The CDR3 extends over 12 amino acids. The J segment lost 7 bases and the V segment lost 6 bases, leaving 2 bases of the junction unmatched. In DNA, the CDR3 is TGTGCCAGCAGGCGGACTAGCGGGGAGCAGTACTTC. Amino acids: CASRRTSGEQYF.

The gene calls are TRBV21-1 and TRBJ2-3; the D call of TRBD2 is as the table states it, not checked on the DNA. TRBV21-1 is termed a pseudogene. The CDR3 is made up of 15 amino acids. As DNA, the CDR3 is TGTGCCAGCAGCATCCGGCGGCCTAATCAGGATACGCAGTATTTT. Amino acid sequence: CASSIRRPNQDTQYF.

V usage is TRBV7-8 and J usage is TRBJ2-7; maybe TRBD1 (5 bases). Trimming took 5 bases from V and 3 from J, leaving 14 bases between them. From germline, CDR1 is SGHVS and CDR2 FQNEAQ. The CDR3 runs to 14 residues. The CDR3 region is CASSPRLDIYEQYF. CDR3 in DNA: TGTGCCAGCAGCCCAAGATTGGACATCTACGAGCAGTACTTC.

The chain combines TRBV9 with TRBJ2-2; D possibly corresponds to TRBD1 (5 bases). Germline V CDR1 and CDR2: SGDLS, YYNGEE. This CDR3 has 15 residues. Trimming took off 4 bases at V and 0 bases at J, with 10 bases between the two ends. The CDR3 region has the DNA TGTGCCAGCAGCCTCCGACAGACGAACACCGGGGAGCTGTTTTTT. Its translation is CASSLRQTNTGELFF.

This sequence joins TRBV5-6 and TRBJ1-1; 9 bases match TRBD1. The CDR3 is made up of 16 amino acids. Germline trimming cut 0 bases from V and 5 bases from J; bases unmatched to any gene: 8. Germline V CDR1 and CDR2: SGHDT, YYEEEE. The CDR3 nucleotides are TGTGCCAGCAGCTTGGAGGGACAGGGAGGTTGGACTGAAGCTTTCTTT. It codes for CASSLEGQGGWTEAFF.

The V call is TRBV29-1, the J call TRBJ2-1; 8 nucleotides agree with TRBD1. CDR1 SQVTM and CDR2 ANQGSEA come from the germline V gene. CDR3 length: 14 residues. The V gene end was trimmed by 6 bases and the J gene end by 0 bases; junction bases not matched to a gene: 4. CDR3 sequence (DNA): TGCAGCGTGCGGACAGGGAGCTCCTACAATGAGCAGTTCTTC. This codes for CSVRTGSSYNEQFF.

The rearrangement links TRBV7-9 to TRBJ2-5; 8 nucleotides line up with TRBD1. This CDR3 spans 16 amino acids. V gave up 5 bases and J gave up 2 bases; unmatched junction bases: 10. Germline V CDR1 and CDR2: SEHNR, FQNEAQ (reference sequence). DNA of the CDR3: TGTGCCAGCAGCAAGACCTCAGGGGGCTGGCAAGAGACCCAGTACTTC. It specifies CASSKTSGGWQETQYF.

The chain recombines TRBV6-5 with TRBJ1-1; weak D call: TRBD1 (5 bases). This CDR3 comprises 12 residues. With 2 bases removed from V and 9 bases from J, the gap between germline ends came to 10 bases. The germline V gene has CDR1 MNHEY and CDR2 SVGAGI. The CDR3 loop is CASSYVRGKAFF. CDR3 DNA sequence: TGTGCCAGCAGTTACGTAAGGGGAAAAGCTTTCTTT.

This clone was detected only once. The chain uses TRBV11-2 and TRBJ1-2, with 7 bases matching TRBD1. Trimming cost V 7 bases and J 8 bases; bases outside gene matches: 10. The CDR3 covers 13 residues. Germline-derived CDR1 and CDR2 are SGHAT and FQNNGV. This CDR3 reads CASTPGGMGGYTF. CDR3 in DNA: TGTGCCAGCACCCCAGGGGGAATGGGGGGCTACACCTTC.

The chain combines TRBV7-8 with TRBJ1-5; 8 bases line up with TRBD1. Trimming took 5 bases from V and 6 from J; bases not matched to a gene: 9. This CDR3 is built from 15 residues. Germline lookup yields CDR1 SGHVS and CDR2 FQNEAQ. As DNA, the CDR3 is TGTGCCAGCAGCCCTGCCAGGGGGCTATCTCAGCCCCAGCATTTT. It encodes CASSPARGLSQPQHF.

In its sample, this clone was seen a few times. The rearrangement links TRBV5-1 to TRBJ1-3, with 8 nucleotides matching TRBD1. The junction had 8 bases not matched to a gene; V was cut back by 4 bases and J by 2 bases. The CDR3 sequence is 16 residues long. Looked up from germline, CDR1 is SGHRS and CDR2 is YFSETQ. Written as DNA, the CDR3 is TGCGCCAGCAGCCGAACCTGGACAGGGCCTGGAAACACCATATATTTT. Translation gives CASSRTWTGPGNTIYF.